This T cell receptor (beta chain) derives from a study of T cells in Graves' hyperthyroidism and ophthalmopathy. The germline gives CDR1 SGHVS, CDR2 FQNEAQ. This CDR3 spans 13 amino acids. V dropped 6 bases and J dropped 5 bases, with 13 bases sitting between them. Amplification yielded TCR beta CDR3 regions, with RNA transcripts as the source. First-round RT-PCR targeting the TCR CDR3 was performed with the HTBI primer set. One entry per CDR3 protein, called by TCRdb with MiXCR from the multiplex PCR reads. The sample consists of 490,000 or so distinct CDR3 sequences, around 43% of them appearing once.

The clonotype originates from an adult woman with Graves' disease, either hyperthyroidism or ophthalmopathy (not recorded which). Sequencing was performed on peripheral blood or thyroid tissue (not recorded which). The genes are TRBV7-8 and TRBJ2-5; the D gene is possibly TRBD1 (5 bases). In DNA, the CDR3 is TGTGCCAGCAGTGTGCAGGGAAGGGAGACCCAGTACTTC. Translation gives CASSVQGRETQYF.